This T cell receptor beta chain was identified during a study of early T cells in non-severe SARS-CoV-2 infection. Study as a whole: Sequencing used unsorted whole-blood bulk RNA, so chains lack pairing. Overall study findings and caveats: VDJdb-based matching was biased toward anti-spike CD8 responses and missed private and CD4 specificities.

V was pared by 3 bases and J by 6 bases, with 13 bases between. CDR1 is SQVTM and CDR2 is ANQGSEA in the germline V gene. The CDR3 is 13 amino acids. Note on this clonotype: The antigen is undetermined.

Using its own MiXCR run on the 5' RACE reads, TCRdb lists one record per CDR3 protein. The sample records some 50,000 distinct CDR3 sequences, 9.1% being singletons. The chain has TRBV29-1 and TRBJ2-3, with D perhaps matching TRBD1 (6 bases). The TCR was taken from an adult who was a healthcare worker with PCR-confirmed SARS-CoV-2 infection or an uninfected control (not recorded which). Sequenced input: whole blood. CDR3 residues: CSVEPRQVDTQYF. In DNA, the CDR3 is TGCAGCGTTGAGCCCAGACAGGTCGATACGCAGTATTTT.